A single sample is the source of the 29 T cell receptor beta chains below, sequenced in a study of CD8 T cells in Susac syndrome. Random hexamers were used to reverse transcribe roughly 0.45 to 1 ug of RNA. TCRdb reprocessed the immunoSEQ multiplex PCR reads via MiXCR and lists one record per CDR3 protein. The sample records 150,000 to 200,000 distinct CDR3 sequences, more than 90% being singletons. Sequencing used CD4+ T cells from PBMCs. These receptors all come from a human donor with multiple sclerosis.

This chain links TRBV30 with TRBJ2-5, with D possibly being TRBD1 or TRBD2 (5 bases each). The CDR3 consists of 13 residues. V lost 1 base and J 7 bases, leaving 13 bases between the germline ends. Germline CDR1 and CDR2: GTSNPN and SVGIG (reference sequence). Here the CDR3 reads CAWSGGAEGTQYF. The CDR3 DNA sequence: TGTGCCTGGAGTGGTGGGGCCGAGGGGACCCAGTACTTC. Full variable domain (missing parts from reference TRBV30 and TRBJ2-5): SQTIHQWPATLVQPVGSPLSLECTVEGTSNPNLYWYRQAAGRGLQLLFYSVGIGQISSEVPQNLSASRPQDRQFILSSKKLLLSDSGFYLCAWSGGAEGTQYFGPGTRLLVL.

The chain combines TRBV5-6 with TRBJ1-2, with D possibly matching TRBD1 (5 bases). Germline CDR1 and CDR2: SGHDT and YYEEEE. CDR3 length: 17 residues. Trimming stripped 4 bases from V and 8 bases from J, with 27 bases between. Written as DNA, the CDR3 is TGTGCCAGCAGCATTGACCCCTTGGACCAGGGCCAGATGGGCTACACCTTC. It translates to CASSIDPLDQGQMGYTF.

This rearrangement joins TRBV20-1 to TRBJ2-5; maybe TRBD2 (5 bases). The V gene's germline CDR1 is DFQATT and CDR2 SNEGSKA (reference sequence). This CDR3 has 15 amino acids. V was clipped by 3 bases and J by 2 bases, with 16 bases between them. The CDR3 coding sequence is TGCAGTGCTAGGGGGAACCCCGGCGGGCAAGAGACCCAGTACTTC. Protein: CSARGNPGGQETQYF.

The chain links TRBV7-8 to TRBJ1-5, with D possibly TRBD1 on 5 matching bases. Germline V gives CDR1 SGHVS, CDR2 FQNEAQ. V lost 6 bases and J lost 4, with 13 bases in between. The CDR3 is made up of 14 amino acids. The CDR3 sequence is CASSRGRFNQPQHF. In DNA form, the CDR3 reads TGTGCCAGCAGTCGGGGACGGTTTAATCAGCCCCAGCATTTT.

The chain links TRBV7-8 to TRBJ2-1; no clear D gene. This CDR3 has 16 residues. CDR1 is SGHVS, CDR2 FQNEAQ, per germline. Between the trimmed V and J ends, which lost 3 bases and 0 bases, there was a span of 12 bases. The CDR3 DNA reads TGTGCCAGCAGCTTGGCCGTGGGAAGCTCCTACAATGAGCAGTTCTTC. This codes for CASSLAVGSSYNEQFF.

J is TRBJ1-2 and V is TRBV3-1; no reliable D call. CDR1 is LGHDT and CDR2 is YNNKEL in the germline V gene (reference sequence). Trimming took 0 bases from V and 3 from J, leaving 2 bases between them. This CDR3 comprises 12 residues. CDR3 protein: CASSQEHYGYTF. CDR3 nucleotides: TGTGCCAGCAGCCAAGAACACTATGGCTACACCTTC.

This rearrangement joins TRBV30 to TRBJ1-6; D might be TRBD1 (6 bases). Deletions cut 8 bases from V and 10 bases from J, with 12 bases between. This CDR3 has 11 residues. Germline CDR1 is GTSNPN and CDR2 is SVGIG (reference sequence). CDR3 protein: CAAGGASPLHF. CDR3 coding DNA: TGTGCCGCGGGGGGCGCATCACCCCTCCACTTT.

The chain has TRBV12-3 or TRBV12-4 and TRBJ2-7, with unresolved D. The CDR3 consists of 11 residues. The V and J ends lost 6 bases and 3 bases respectively, with 6 bases between them. The DNA for the CDR3 is TGTGCCAGCAGCAAATACTACGAGCAGTACTTC. It encodes CASSKYYEQYF.

V usage is TRBV6-2 or TRBV6-3 and J usage is TRBJ2-1; either TRBD1 or TRBD2 may supply D (5 bases each). Trimming removed 4 bases from V and 5 bases from J, with 15 bases in between. CDR1 and CDR2 (germline): MNHEY, SVGEGT. CDR3 length equals 15 residues. CDR3 in amino acids: CASSSLHGTDNEQFF. The CDR3 DNA is TGTGCCAGCAGTTCTCTCCATGGGACGGACAATGAGCAGTTCTTC.

The V and J genes are TRBV20-1 and TRBJ1-6; weak D call: TRBD1 (5 bases). The V and J ends lost 6 bases and 6 bases respectively, with 18 bases between them. CDR3 length: 15 residues. Germline values: CDR1 DFQATT, CDR2 SNEGSKA (reference sequence). The CDR3 reads CSARDPLGGNSPLHF. As DNA, the CDR3 is TGCAGTGCCCGGGACCCACTCGGCGGTAATTCACCCCTCCACTTT.

This chain connects TRBV24-1 to TRBJ1-2; perhaps TRBD1 as D (6 bases). The CDR3 covers 15 residues. Germline V gene lookup returns CDR1 KGHDR and CDR2 SFDVKD. Trimming shortened V by 4 bases and J by 3 bases, and 14 bases separated the two germline ends. The chain's CDR3 is CATSDPRGEDYGYTF. The CDR3 nucleotides are TGTGCCACCAGTGACCCGAGGGGGGAGGACTATGGCTACACCTTC.

The genes are TRBV5-1 and TRBJ1-2; 7 bases align to TRBD1. Per germline, CDR1 SGHRS and CDR2 YFSETQ. With 5 bases clipped from V and 7 bases from J, the junction kept 5 bases outside the gene matches. The CDR3 contains 12 residues. The CDR3 is CASSVQGTGYTF. The CDR3 nucleotides read TGCGCCAGCAGTGTACAGGGGACTGGCTACACCTTC. Complete variable domain (other parts from reference TRBV5-1 and TRBJ1-2): KAGVTQTPRYLIKTRGQQVTLSCSPISGHRSVSWYQQTPGQGLQFLFEYFSETQRNKGNFPGRFSGRQFSNSRSEMNVSTLELGDSALYLCASSVQGTGYTFGSGTRLTVV.

V usage is TRBV12-3 or TRBV12-4 and J usage is TRBJ1-1; no definite D call. V was clipped by 5 bases and J by 4 bases, with 14 bases between them. The CDR3 covers 14 residues. This chain's CDR3 is CASSRLGGATEAFF. DNA for the CDR3: TGTGCCAGCAGTCGATTGGGAGGAGCCACTGAAGCTTTCTTT.

This rearrangement joins TRBV27 to TRBJ2-7, with 9 bases fitting TRBD2. CDR3 length: 16 amino acids. V was pared by 3 bases and J by 4 bases, with 10 bases of the junction left unmatched. Germline loops: CDR1 MNHEY, CDR2 SMNVEV (reference sequence). CDR3 sequence (DNA): TGTGCCAGCAGTTTTTCCGTGGCTAGCGGGGTATACGAGCAGTACTTC. This sequence encodes CASSFSVASGVYEQYF.

The gene calls are TRBV7-2 and TRBJ2-1; either TRBD1 or TRBD2 may fit D (5 bases each). V gave up 5 bases and J gave up 15 bases, with 17 bases separating them. The CDR3 contains 12 residues. Germline assignment: CDR1 SGHTA and CDR2 FQGNSA. The CDR3 sequence: CASSLTGTQRFF. The CDR3 nucleotides are TGTGCCAGCAGCCTTACCGGGACCCAGAGGTTCTTC.

The chain carries TRBV28 and TRBJ2-5, with 9 bases that match TRBD1. Germline CDR1 reads MDHEN; CDR2 reads SYDVKM. The CDR3 is 17 amino acids. V was clipped by 5 bases and J by 6 bases; unmatched bases: 16. For the CDR3, the DNA is TGTGCCAGCAGTCCATGGGAGGGACAGGGCCTCTCCCAGACCCAGTACTTC. Protein sequence: CASSPWEGQGLSQTQYF.

The V gene is TRBV29-1, the J gene TRBJ2-2; D might be TRBD1 (6 bases). V lost 7 bases, J lost 1 base, and 10 bases lay in between. The V gene's germline CDR1 is SQVTM and CDR2 ANQGSEA. The CDR3 contains 13 residues. CDR3 amino acids: CSAQTGNTGELFF. CDR3 DNA sequence: TGCAGCGCCCAGACAGGGAACACCGGGGAGCTGTTTTTT.

V usage is TRBV30 and J usage is TRBJ1-5, with D unresolved. Between the trimmed V and J ends, which lost 0 bases and 4 bases, there was a span of 7 bases. Germline V lookup: CDR1 GTSNPN, CDR2 SVGIG (reference sequence). The CDR3 sequence is 13 residues long. The CDR3 sequence: CAWSVSRNQPQHF. The CDR3 DNA sequence: TGTGCCTGGAGTGTGAGCAGAAATCAGCCCCAGCATTTT.

This chain uses TRBV6-6 with TRBJ2-3; 8 bases agree with TRBD2. The ends lost 2 bases at V and 2 bases at J; junction bases unmatched: 6. The CDR3 spans 16 residues. CDR1 is MNHNY and CDR2 is SVGAGI in the germline V gene (reference sequence). CDR3 coding DNA: TGTGCCAGCAGTTACGGTGCGGGGGGAGTCACAGATACGCAGTATTTT. Protein: CASSYGAGGVTDTQYF.

The chain couples TRBV29-1 to TRBJ1-2; D uncertain. The CDR3 contains 12 residues. The V gene lost 7 bases and the J gene lost 5 bases, with 14 bases spanning the gap. Germline assignment: CDR1 SQVTM and CDR2 ANQGSEA. CDR3 nucleotides: TGCAGCGCTCGGTCCAGTATTTATGGCTACACCTTC. Amino acids: CSARSSIYGYTF.

This clonotype appeared a single time. The chain employs TRBV9 and TRBJ2-6; D is uncertain. Trimming cost V 3 bases and J 0 bases, with 10 bases left between them. In germline, CDR1 is SGDLS, CDR2 YYNGEE. The CDR3 spans 16 residues. The CDR3 sequence: CASSARLTSGANVLTF. CDR3 sequence (DNA): TGTGCCAGCAGCGCCAGACTCACCTCTGGGGCCAACGTCCTGACTTTC.

This sequence joins TRBV15 and TRBJ1-2, with D tentatively TRBD1 (5 bases). The CDR3 is made up of 14 amino acids. The V gene's germline CDR1 is LNHNV and CDR2 YYDKDF (reference sequence). V lost 5 bases, J lost 7 bases, and 17 bases lay in between. This CDR3 reads CATSGPWGEGGYTF. The DNA for the CDR3 is TGTGCCACCAGCGGTCCTTGGGGGGAGGGTGGCTACACCTTC.

The chain has TRBV27 and TRBJ1-2; D is ambiguous. This CDR3 has 13 residues. Germline CDR1 is MNHEY and CDR2 is SMNVEV (reference sequence). The V end was cut by 2 bases, the J end by 3 bases, with 7 bases between. The CDR3: CASSLKGHYGYTF. The CDR3 nucleotides read TGTGCCAGCAGTTTAAAGGGTCACTATGGCTACACCTTC.

The chain links TRBV4-3 to TRBJ2-5; unclear D gene. CDR3 length: 13 residues. The V end was cut by 1 base, the J end by 4 bases, with 7 bases between. Per the germline V gene, CDR1 is LGHNA and CDR2 is YSLEER. The CDR3 reads CASSQVWAETQYF. The CDR3 DNA reads TGCGCCAGCAGCCAAGTTTGGGCAGAGACCCAGTACTTC.

The chain combines TRBV29-1 with TRBJ2-5; possibly TRBD1 for D (5 bases). The ends were cut back, 4 bases at V and 5 bases at J, with 14 bases in the middle. This CDR3 spans 13 amino acids. The germline gives CDR1 SQVTM, CDR2 ANQGSEA. The chain's CDR3 is CSVGQGTRETQYF. CDR3 nucleotides: TGCAGCGTTGGGCAGGGCACAAGGGAGACCCAGTACTTC.

The chain joins TRBV5-1 to TRBJ2-7, with 7 positions matching TRBD1. The trim removed 2 bases at V and 3 bases at J, leaving 8 bases unmatched. Germline values: CDR1 SGHRS, CDR2 YFSETQ. The CDR3 contains 15 residues. The CDR3 nucleotides read TGCGCCAGCAGCTTAGACCCAGGGGGTAACTACGAGCAGTACTTC. Its protein product is CASSLDPGGNYEQYF. Complete variable domain (other parts from reference TRBV5-1 and TRBJ2-7): KAGVTQTPRYLIKTRGQQVTLSCSPISGHRSVSWYQQTPGQGLQFLFEYFSETQRNKGNFPGRFSGRQFSNSRSEMNVSTLELGDSALYLCASSLDPGGNYEQYFGPGTRLTVT.

V is TRBV9 and J is TRBJ2-7; D is unclear. The CDR3 runs 12 residues. V was pared by 4 bases and J by 7 bases, with 12 bases between. Per the germline V gene, CDR1 is SGDLS and CDR2 is YYNGEE. The chain's CDR3 is CASSPQYLEQYF. The CDR3 coding sequence is TGTGCCAGCAGCCCCCAGTATTTGGAGCAGTACTTC.

The V and J genes are TRBV5-6 and TRBJ1-2; 8 positions agree with TRBD1. Unmatched junction bases numbered 5, after V lost 2 bases and J lost 2 bases. Germline lookup yields CDR1 SGHDT and CDR2 YYEEEE. This CDR3 comprises 15 residues. CDR3: CASSFDRGGNYGYTF. CDR3 coding DNA: TGTGCCAGCAGCTTCGACAGGGGAGGAAACTATGGCTACACCTTC.

This sequence joins TRBV24-1 and TRBJ2-1; 10 nucleotides line up with TRBD2. The junction had 1 base not matched to a gene; V was cut back by 3 bases and J by 0 bases. From germline, CDR1 is KGHDR and CDR2 SFDVKD. The CDR3 runs 16 residues. The DNA for the CDR3 is TGTGCCACCAGTGATGCTAGCGGGAGCTCCTACAATGAGCAGTTCTTC. Its translation: CATSDASGSSYNEQFF.